This T cell receptor (beta chain) was obtained from a study of cytomegalovirus exposure and HLA in healthy donors (dated by TCRdb to the late 2010s). Describing the broader study: An earlier analysis of more than 550 of the donors reported under 300 Gb of sequence data and 117 million unique TCR beta sequences obtained from around 190 million T cells. Approximately 300 gigabases of sequencing data and 70 million to 100 million unique TCR sequences made up an early release that covered 500 to 700 HLA-typed donors. Of the roughly 400 genotyped donors, 75% to 85% were placed in the genetic ancestry cluster associated with self-reported Caucasian donors. The study was designed to test whether signatures of past pathogen exposure could be identified by cataloging public T cell receptors. Using immunosequencing, the study profiled T cell repertoires from 500 to 800 subjects and related those repertoires to cytomegalovirus serostatus. Along with the approximately 600-subject first cohort, a separate validation cohort of over a hundred different subjects was used. To predict cytomegalovirus infection status, the study brought together high-throughput TCR immunosequencing, statistical association of individual TCRs with disease status, and machine learning. To study patterns of TCR occurrence, a later analysis re-analyzed previously published TCR beta repertoires from more than 550 donors and added high-resolution HLA genotyping. Rather than using new phenotypic data, the later analysis identified candidate immune exposures from TCR beta sequences and from how often those sequences occurred across donors. An earlier analysis of a few hundred of the donors applied high-throughput TCR beta sequencing to assess whether each TCR beta V gene segment acted as functional or pseudogenic. Alongside the repertoire data, information on donor age, sex, ethnicity and CMV serostatus was compiled. A later genetic analysis took genome-wide SNP genotypes for about 55% of the roughly 700 donors and used that subset as a discovery cohort. All discovery cohort repertoires had been generated on a single sequencing platform. HLA typing included class I and class II loci at four-digit resolution. Typing coverage varied by locus: roughly 629-640 donors for A, B, C, DRB1 and DQB1; 522 for DQA1; more than 600 for DPA1; fewer than 480 for DPB1. Because of strong linkage in the cohort, five DR-DQ haplotypes were treated as single units for association and clustering. Across about 370 genotyped donors of the cohort, an average of about 240,000 unique TCR beta nucleotide sequences per donor were sequenced, and about a sixth of those sequences were non-productive.

The cohort consisted of some 730 healthy bone marrow donors. At the time of sampling, all cohort members were nominally healthy, though unrecorded immune exposures were likely present. The donor was CMV seronegative and was included in the group of several hundred seronegative cohort members. Every donor gave a peripheral blood sample, and the peripheral blood mononuclear cells from that sample were used for TCR beta sequencing. The Qiagen DNeasy Blood Extraction Kit was used to extract genomic DNA from the blood cell samples. General conclusions and limits of the study: Sequencing depth was assumed to be roughly uniform across donors in the presence/absence analyses, though that assumption may not hold. In both the original and validation cohorts, the classifier was reported to diagnose cytomegalovirus status with high specificity and sensitivity. In vitro tests confirmed that three of the cytomegalovirus-associated TCR beta chains recognize cytomegalovirus antigens. While some public TCRs were present in many individuals, most TCR sequences turned up only very rarely across donors. In a later analysis, 16,951 TCR beta sequences were associated with specific HLA alleles at a false discovery rate of 0.05. A further reported finding was that TCR beta sequences accurately predicted the HLA-A and HLA-B alleles for most subjects in the first cohort. In a later genetic analysis, fewer N-insertions in productive TCRs were reported among donors in an Asian-associated ancestry cluster than the roughly 700-donor mean. A cluster of highly shared sequence variants was judged likely to be a technical artifact of the sequencing pipeline. A later analysis found that most CMV-associated TCR beta chains appeared HLA-restricted, with HLA associations seemingly driven largely by CMV exposure. A later analysis found that TCR association rates varied across HLA loci, with DRB1 alleles showing the most associated TCRs and HLA-C alleles the fewest. CMV serostatus was the only immune exposure information available for the cohort. According to a later analysis, parvovirus B19, influenza, CMV and Epstein-Barr virus appeared linked to several top co-occurrence clusters. Only TCR beta chains were sequenced in this cohort, and the absence of alpha or paired-chain data limited detectable features. The study gave a list of about 170 TCR beta chains associated with cytomegalovirus. Because some donors lacked HLA typing at each locus, the association tests relied only on the typed subset. In a later analysis, HLA-associated TCR beta chains were found to be more clonally expanded and to have lower generation probabilities than equally common non-associated chains. In a later genetic analysis, a missense DCLRE1C variant was associated with V-gene and J-gene trimming of TCR beta chains, and the association was replicated in an independent cohort. Some 16 rarely observed V segments, including chromosome 9 orphons, were excluded from the earlier analysis of just under 600 of the donors because counts were too low. Strong co-occurrence of HLA alleles, especially DR and DQ, made assigning TCR associations to individual alleles difficult. It was suggested by the authors that the approach could potentially be generalized to other disease states and immunological phenotypes. An earlier analysis of 587 of the donors showed that most TCR beta V segments appeared in productive rearrangements either about 87% or about 30% of the time, which broadly matched IMGT annotations. Correlated functional status among segregating V segments might reflect linkage disequilibrium, but an unknown experimental factor could not be ruled out.

Library method: the immunoSEQ multiplex PCR assay. A mixture of 60 forward primers for TCR Vbeta segments and 13 reverse primers for TCR Jbeta segments was used in the multiplex PCR. The CDR3 region of rearranged TCR beta genes was amplified from genomic DNA with a multiplex PCR assay. The Illumina HiSeq System was used to sequence the amplified TCR beta libraries as 87-base-pair reads. In the source study's methods: A later analysis tallied around 87 million unique TCR beta chains across the 550 to 850 repertoires, and 10 million to 11 million of those chains were shared by two or more donors. To remove PCR and sequencing errors, raw reads were error-corrected and collapsed into unique sequences using a nearest-neighbor algorithm that merged closely related sequences. To assign V, D and J gene segments, CDR3 sequences were aligned to IMGT reference sequences. Each retained sequence needed at least a six-nucleotide match to both a V gene segment and a J gene segment. Rearrangements were called productive when the CDR3 lacked stop codons and stayed in frame with V and J; all others were non-productive. CDR3 was defined by IMGT convention, running from the second conserved V-encoded cysteine to the conserved J-encoded phenylalanine. The earlier analysis of 550 to 650 of the donors excluded any sequence lacking an unambiguous match to a single V gene segment. In an earlier analysis of approximately 590 of the donors, a V segment was called functional when productive rearrangements were above 56.7%, and segregating when the standard deviation between donors exceeded 5%. A statistical classification framework was built to diagnose cytomegalovirus status from the catalog of TCR beta chain sequences. In a later analysis, TCR nucleotide sequences were compared against IMGT/GENE-DB human TR gene sequences so that V and J genes could be assigned. The TCRdist pipeline was used in a later analysis to assign CDR3 sequences and most-parsimonious VDJ recombination scenarios. In a later analysis, each TCR beta chain was defined by its CDR3 amino acid sequence together with its V-gene family, and reads without a unique V-gene family were excluded. A later analysis removed over 500 highly shared, low-generation-probability nucleotide sequences to deal with suspected cross-contamination and a sequencing artifact. For each public chain, a later analysis derived a clonal expansion index from normalized ranks of inferred template counts within each repertoire. In a later analysis, generation probabilities were computed using a VDJ recombination model fitted to out-of-frame rearrangements, and the results were checked against IGoR. Hypergeometric tests were used in a later analysis to score TCR-TCR, TCR-HLA and TCR-CMV co-occurrence, with a repertoire-size bias correction applied to the TCR pairs. To estimate false discovery rates, a later analysis permuted the HLA or CMV assignments 20 times. In a later analysis, co-occurring TCRs were grouped with DBSCAN, and TCRdist sequence similarity was added when clustering was performed within HLA-allele-positive subsets. Repertoires with fewer than 30,000 or more than 120,000 public chains, plus five repertoires with anomalous nucleotide sharing, were excluded from co-occurrence clustering. Not all clones reach the TCRdb copy of this immuneACCESS table, which keeps in-frame sequences only. Checked studies attribute under half of the gap to unresolved V genes and leave the rest unexplained. That table furnishes V, J and clone size, whereas the DNA furnished D and trimming. The sample yields around 140,000 clones; 78% were counted once. Jointly, the top ten make up roughly 2.9% of the sample.

Note on this clone: The antigen this receptor binds is unknown. No base-level quality is on record; no much larger clone is a single base apart.

This TCR was sampled from a female donor in good health and CMV-seronegative. Source material: PBMCs.

The DNA reads as follows: TGTGCCAGCAGTGAGGGACAGGGGAGGGCCTACGAGCAGTACTTC. Translated, it reads CASSEGQGRAYEQYF. The chain was built from TRBV9 and TRBJ2-7; 10 central bases correspond to TRBD1. Reading the germline V gene gives CDR1 SGDLS and CDR2 YYNGEE. Taken from cysteine to phenylalanine, the CDR3 has 15 residues. The DNA shown is the 45-base CDR3, in frame from base 1. V lost 5 bases and J lost 2 bases, and the count of bases not matched to a germline gene is 7.